In this sample, the clone carrying this T cell receptor (beta chain) turned up once. Its antigen is undetermined. Between the trimmed V and J ends, which lost 6 bases and 15 bases, there was a span of 18 bases. The CDR3 runs to 12 residues. Sequenced by immunoSEQ multiplex PCR; TCRdb stores in-frame clones only, minus some. The sample has about 99,000 clones, 70% to 90% seen once. This specimen comes from a study of T cell responses to AZD1222 COVID-19 vaccine. General study points: Unmutated variant regions are reportedly targeted by nearly half of spike-specific TCRs.

The gene calls are TRBV12-3 or TRBV12-4 and TRBJ2-1; D is uncertain. The material sequenced was peripheral blood, taken on day 0 of AZD1222 vaccination. This clonotype was sampled from an adult in good health. The CDR3 is CASSRLVGSLFF. The DNA of the CDR3 is TGTGCCAGCAGCCGATTAGTTGGTTCTCTGTTCTTC.